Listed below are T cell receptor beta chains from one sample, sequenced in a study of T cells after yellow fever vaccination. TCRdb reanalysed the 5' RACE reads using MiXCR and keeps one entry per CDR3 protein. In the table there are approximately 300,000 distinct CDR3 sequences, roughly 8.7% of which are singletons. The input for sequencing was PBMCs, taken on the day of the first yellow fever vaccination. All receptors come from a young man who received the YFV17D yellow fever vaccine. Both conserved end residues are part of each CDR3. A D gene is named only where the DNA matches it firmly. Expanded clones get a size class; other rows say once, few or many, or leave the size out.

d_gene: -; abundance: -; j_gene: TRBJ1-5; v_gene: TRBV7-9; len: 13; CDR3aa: CASSGKRGQPQHF; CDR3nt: TGTGCCAGCTCGGGGAAACGCGGTCAGCCCCAGCATTTT
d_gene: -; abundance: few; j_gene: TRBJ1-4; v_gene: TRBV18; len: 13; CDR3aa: CASSPPANEKLFF; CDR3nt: TGTGCCAGCTCACCACCGGCCAATGAAAAACTGTTTTTT
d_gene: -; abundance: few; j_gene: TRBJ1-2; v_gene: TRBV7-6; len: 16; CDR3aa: CASSSTDGGADYGYTF; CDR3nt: TGTGCCAGCAGCTCCACCGACGGCGGTGCGGACTATGGCTACACCTTC
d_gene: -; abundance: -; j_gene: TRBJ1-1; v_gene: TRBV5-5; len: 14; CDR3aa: CASSGDWGWPEAFF; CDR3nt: TGTGCCAGCAGCGGGGATTGGGGGTGGCCTGAAGCTTTCTTT
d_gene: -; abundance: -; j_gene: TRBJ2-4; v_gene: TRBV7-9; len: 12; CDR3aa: CASNGGGDIQYF; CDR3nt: TGTGCCAGCAACGGAGGAGGGGACATTCAGTACTTC
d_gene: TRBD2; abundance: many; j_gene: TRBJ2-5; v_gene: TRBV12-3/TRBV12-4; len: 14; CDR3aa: CATRASGGGETQYF; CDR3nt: TGTGCCACCAGGGCTAGCGGGGGGGGGGAGACCCAGTACTTC
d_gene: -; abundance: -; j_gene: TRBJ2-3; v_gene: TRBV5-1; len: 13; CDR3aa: CASSLLIEDTQYF; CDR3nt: TGCGCCAGCAGCTTGTTGATAGAAGATACGCAGTATTTT
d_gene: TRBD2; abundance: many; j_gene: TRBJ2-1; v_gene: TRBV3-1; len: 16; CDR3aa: CASSSGSGGTYNEQFF; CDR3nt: TGTGCCAGCAGCTCAGGTAGCGGGGGGACTTACAATGAGCAGTTCTTC
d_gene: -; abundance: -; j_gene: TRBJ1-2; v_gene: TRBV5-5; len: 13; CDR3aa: CASSTHYYYGYTF; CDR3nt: TGTGCCAGCAGCACCCACTACTACTATGGCTACACCTTC
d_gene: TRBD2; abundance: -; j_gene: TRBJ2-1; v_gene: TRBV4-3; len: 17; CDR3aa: CASSHSGLAASYNEQFF; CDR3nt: TGCGCCAGCAGCCACTCGGGACTAGCGGCCTCCTACAATGAGCAGTTCTTC
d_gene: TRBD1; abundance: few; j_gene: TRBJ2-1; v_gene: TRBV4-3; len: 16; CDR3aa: CASSQENRGLNNEQFF; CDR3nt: TGCGCCAGCAGCCAAGAAAACAGGGGGCTTAACAATGAGCAGTTCTTC
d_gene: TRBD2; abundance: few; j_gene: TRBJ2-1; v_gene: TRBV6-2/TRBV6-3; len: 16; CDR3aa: CASSPLGLAGGGEQFF; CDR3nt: TGTGCCAGCAGCCCTCTCGGGCTAGCGGGGGGTGGTGAGCAGTTCTTC
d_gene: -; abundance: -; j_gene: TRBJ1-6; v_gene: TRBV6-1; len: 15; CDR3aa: CASTQSEAYRSPLHF; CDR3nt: TGTGCCAGCACCCAATCCGAGGCCTACCGGTCACCCCTCCACTTT
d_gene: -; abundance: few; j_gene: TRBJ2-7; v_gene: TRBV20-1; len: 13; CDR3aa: CSALTGSSYEQYF; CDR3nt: TGCAGTGCCCTTACAGGGTCCTCCTACGAGCAGTACTTC
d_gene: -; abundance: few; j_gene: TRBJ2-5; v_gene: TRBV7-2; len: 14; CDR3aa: CASSPQWRAETQYF; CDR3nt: TGTGCCAGCAGCCCCCAGTGGAGGGCGGAGACCCAGTACTTC
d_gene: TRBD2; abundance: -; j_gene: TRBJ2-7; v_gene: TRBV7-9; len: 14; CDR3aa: CASSSWEGRYEQYF; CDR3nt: TGTGCCAGCAGCTCTTGGGAGGGGAGGTACGAGCAGTACTTC
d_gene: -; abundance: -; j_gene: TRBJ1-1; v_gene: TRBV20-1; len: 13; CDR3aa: CSALVPSSAEAFF; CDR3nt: TGCAGTGCCCTGGTGCCTTCGAGCGCTGAAGCTTTCTTT
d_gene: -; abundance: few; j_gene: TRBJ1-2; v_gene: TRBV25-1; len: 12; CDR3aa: CASSERGDGYTF; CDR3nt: TGTGCCAGCAGTGAACGCGGTGACGGCTACACCTTC
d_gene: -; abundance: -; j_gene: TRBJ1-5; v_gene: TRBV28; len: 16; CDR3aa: CASLGDGGLGNQPQHF; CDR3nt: TGTGCCAGCTTGGGAGACGGGGGGCTCGGAAATCAGCCCCAGCATTTT
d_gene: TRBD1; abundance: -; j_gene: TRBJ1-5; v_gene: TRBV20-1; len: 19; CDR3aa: CSARGIGTGDLGQNQPQHF; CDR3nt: TGCAGTGCTAGAGGGATCGGGACAGGGGATCTTGGGCAGAATCAGCCCCAGCATTTT
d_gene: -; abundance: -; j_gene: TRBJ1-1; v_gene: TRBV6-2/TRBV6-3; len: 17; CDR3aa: CASNPPPGPEGRTEAFF; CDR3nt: TGTGCCAGCAATCCCCCACCGGGGCCCGAGGGTCGCACTGAAGCTTTCTTT
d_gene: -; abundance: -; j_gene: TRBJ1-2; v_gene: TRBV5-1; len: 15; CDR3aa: CASSLNPTAPWGYTF; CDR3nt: TGCGCCAGCAGCCTGAACCCAACAGCCCCCTGGGGCTACACCTTC
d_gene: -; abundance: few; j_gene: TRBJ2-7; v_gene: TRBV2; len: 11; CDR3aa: CAIQQGYEQYF; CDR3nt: TGTGCCATACAACAGGGCTACGAGCAGTACTTC
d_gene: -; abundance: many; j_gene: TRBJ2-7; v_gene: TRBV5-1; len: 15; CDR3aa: CASSPTGLSSYEQYF; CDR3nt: TGCGCCAGCAGCCCAACGGGACTGAGCTCCTACGAGCAGTACTTC
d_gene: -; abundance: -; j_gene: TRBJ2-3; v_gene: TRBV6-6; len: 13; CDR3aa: CASGTPPTDTQYF; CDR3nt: TGTGCCAGCGGGACCCCTCCGACAGATACGCAGTATTTT
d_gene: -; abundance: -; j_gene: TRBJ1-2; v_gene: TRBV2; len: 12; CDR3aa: CASSEGSYGYTF; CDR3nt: TGTGCCAGCAGTGAGGGATCGTATGGCTACACCTTC
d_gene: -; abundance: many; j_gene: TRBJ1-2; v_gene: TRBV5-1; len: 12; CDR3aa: CASSFRNYGYTF; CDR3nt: TGCGCCAGCAGCTTTCGTAACTATGGCTACACCTTC
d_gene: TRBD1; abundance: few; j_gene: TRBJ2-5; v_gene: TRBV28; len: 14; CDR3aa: CASSTDRDQETQYF; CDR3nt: TGTGCCAGCAGCACGGACAGGGACCAAGAGACCCAGTACTTC
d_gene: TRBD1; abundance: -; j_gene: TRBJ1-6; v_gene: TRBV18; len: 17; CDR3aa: CASSPVKGTGRYSPLHF; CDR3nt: TGTGCCAGCTCACCGGTTAAAGGGACAGGAAGGTATTCACCCCTCCACTTT
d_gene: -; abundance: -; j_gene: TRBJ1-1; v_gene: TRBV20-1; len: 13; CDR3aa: CSARAGMDTEAFF; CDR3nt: TGCAGTGCTAGGGCAGGGATGGACACTGAAGCTTTCTTT
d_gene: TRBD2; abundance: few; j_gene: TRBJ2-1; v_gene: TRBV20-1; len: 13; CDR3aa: CSVLRGGQDEQFF; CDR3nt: TGCAGTGTCCTGCGGGGGGGCCAGGATGAGCAGTTCTTC
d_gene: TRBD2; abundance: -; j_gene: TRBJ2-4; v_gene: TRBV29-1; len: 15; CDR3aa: CSVAGTSGGEYIQYF; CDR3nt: TGCAGCGTTGCCGGGACTAGCGGGGGGGAATACATTCAGTACTTC
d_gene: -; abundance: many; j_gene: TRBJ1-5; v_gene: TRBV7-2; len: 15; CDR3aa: CASSPGGRGNQPQHF; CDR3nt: TGTGCCAGCAGCCCAGGCGGCAGGGGAAATCAGCCCCAGCATTTT
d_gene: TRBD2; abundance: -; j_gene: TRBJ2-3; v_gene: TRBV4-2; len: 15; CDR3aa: CASSPEASGGYTQYF; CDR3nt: TGTGCCAGCAGCCCAGAGGCTAGCGGGGGGTATACGCAGTATTTT
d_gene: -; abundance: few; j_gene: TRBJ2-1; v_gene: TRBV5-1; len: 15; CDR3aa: CASSWGGGSYNEQFF; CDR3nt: TGCGCCAGCAGCTGGGGGGGCGGCTCCTACAATGAGCAGTTCTTC
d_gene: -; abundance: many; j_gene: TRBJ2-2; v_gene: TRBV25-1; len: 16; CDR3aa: CASGSVGGGEIGELFF; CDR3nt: TGTGCCAGCGGTTCCGTGGGAGGGGGCGAGATCGGGGAGCTGTTTTTT
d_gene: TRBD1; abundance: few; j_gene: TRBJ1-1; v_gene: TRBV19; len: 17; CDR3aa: CASRGARDRVRNTEAFF; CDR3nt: TGTGCCAGTAGGGGGGCGCGGGACAGGGTAAGAAACACTGAAGCTTTCTTT
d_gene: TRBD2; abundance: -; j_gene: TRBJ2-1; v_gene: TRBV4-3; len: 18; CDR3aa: CASSQGLAGGIRVDEQFF; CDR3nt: TGCGCCAGCAGCCAAGGACTAGCGGGGGGGATAAGGGTCGATGAGCAGTTCTTC
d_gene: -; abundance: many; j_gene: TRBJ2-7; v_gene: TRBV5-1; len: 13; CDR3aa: CASSFMDSYEQYF; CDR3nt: TGCGCCAGCAGCTTCATGGACTCCTACGAGCAGTACTTC
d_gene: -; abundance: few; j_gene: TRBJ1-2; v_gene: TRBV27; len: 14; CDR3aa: CASSFDRTPSGYTF; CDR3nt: TGTGCCAGCAGTTTCGACAGGACACCGAGTGGCTACACCTTC
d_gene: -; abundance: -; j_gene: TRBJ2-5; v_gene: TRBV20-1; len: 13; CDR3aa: CSPRSPAEETQYF; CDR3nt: TGCAGCCCTCGGTCCCCAGCGGAAGAGACCCAGTACTTC
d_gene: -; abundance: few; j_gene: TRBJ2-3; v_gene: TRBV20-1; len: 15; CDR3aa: CSARVGDGDADTQYF; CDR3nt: TGCAGTGCTAGAGTCGGCGACGGAGACGCAGATACGCAGTATTTT